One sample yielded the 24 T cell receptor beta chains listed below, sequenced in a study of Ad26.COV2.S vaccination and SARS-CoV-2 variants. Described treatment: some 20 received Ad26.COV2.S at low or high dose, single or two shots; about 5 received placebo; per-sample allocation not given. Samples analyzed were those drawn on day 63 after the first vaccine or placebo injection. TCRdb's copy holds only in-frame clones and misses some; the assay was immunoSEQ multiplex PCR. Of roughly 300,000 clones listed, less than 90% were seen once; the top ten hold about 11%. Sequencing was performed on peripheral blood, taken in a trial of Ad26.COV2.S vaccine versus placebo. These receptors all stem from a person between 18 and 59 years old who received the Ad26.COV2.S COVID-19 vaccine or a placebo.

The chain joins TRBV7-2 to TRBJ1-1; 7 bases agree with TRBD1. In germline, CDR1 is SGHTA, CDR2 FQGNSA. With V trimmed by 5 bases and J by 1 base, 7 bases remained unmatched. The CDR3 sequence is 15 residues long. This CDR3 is CASSAAGTANTEAFF. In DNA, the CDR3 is TGTGCCAGCAGCGCCGCCGGGACAGCGAACACTGAAGCTTTCTTT.

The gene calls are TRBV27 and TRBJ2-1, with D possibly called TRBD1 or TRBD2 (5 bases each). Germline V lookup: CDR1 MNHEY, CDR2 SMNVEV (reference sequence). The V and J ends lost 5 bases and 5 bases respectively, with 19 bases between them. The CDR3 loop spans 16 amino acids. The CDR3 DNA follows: TGTGCCAGCAGTAGAGATCCTGCCGGGACCAACAATGAGCAGTTCTTC. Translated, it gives CASSRDPAGTNNEQFF.

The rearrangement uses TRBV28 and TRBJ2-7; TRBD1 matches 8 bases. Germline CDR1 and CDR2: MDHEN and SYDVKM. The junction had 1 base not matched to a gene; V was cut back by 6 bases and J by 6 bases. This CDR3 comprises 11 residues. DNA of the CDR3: TGTGCCAGCAGGACAGGGGCCGAGCAGTACTTC. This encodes CASRTGAEQYF. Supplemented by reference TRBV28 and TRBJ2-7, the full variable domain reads DVKVTQSSRYLVKRTGEKVFLECVQDMDHENMFWYRQDPGLGLRLIYFSYDVKMKEKGDIPEGYSVSREKKERFSLILESASTNQTSMYLCASRTGAEQYFGPGTRLTVT.

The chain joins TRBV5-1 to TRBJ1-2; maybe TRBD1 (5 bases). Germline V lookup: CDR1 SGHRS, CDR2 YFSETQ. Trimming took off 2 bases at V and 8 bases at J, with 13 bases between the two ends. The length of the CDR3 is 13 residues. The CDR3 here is CASSFPGYRGYTF. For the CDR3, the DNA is TGCGCCAGCAGCTTCCCAGGGTATAGAGGCTACACCTTC. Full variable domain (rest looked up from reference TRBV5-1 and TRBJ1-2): KAGVTQTPRYLIKTRGQQVTLSCSPISGHRSVSWYQQTPGQGLQFLFEYFSETQRNKGNFPGRFSGRQFSNSRSEMNVSTLELGDSALYLCASSFPGYRGYTFGSGTRLTVV.

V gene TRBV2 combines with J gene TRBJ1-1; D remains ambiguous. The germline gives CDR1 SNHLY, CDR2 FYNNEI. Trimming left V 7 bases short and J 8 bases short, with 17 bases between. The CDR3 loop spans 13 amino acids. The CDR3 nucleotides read TGTGCCAGCAATCGTCCCGGTGTTAGGGAAGCTTTCTTT. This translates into CASNRPGVREAFF.

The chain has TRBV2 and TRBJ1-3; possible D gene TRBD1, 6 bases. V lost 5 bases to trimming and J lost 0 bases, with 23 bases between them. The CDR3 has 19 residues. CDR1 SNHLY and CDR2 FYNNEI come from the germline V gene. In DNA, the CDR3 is TGTGCCAGCAGTTCTCCGAATGTCTGGGGGCCCCACTCTGGAAACACCATATATTTT. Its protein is CASSSPNVWGPHSGNTIYF. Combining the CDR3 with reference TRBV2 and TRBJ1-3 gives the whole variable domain EPEVTQTPSHQVTQMGQEVILRCVPISNHLYFYWYRQILGQKVEFLVSFYNNEISEKSEIFDDQFSVERPDGSNFTLKIRSTKLEDSAMYFCASSSPNVWGPHSGNTIYFGEGSWLTVV.

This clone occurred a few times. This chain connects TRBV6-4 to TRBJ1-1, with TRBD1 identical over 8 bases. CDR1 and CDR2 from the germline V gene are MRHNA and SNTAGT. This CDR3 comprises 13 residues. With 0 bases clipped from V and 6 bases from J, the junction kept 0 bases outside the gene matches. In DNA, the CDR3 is TGTGCCAGCAGTGACTCGACAGGGGCTGAAGCTTTCTTT. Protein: CASSDSTGAEAFF.

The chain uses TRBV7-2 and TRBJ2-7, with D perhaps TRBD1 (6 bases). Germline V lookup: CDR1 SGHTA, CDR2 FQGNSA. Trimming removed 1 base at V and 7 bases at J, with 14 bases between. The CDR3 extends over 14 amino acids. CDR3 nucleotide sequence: TGTGCCAGCAGCTTAGACAGGGCTTCGAGGGAGCAGTACTTC. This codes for CASSLDRASREQYF.

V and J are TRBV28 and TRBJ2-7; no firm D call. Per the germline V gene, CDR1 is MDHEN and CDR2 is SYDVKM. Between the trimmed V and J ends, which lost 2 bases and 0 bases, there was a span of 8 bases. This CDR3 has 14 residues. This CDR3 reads CASSLAVLSYEQYF. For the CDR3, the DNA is TGTGCCAGCAGTTTAGCAGTCCTCTCCTACGAGCAGTACTTC.

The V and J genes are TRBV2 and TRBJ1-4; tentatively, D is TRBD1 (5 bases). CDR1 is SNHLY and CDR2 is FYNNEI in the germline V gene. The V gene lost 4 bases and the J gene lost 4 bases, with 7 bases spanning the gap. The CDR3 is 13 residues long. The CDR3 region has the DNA TGTGCCAGCAGTGGGGGGATTAATGAAAAACTGTTTTTT. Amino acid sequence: CASSGGINEKLFF.

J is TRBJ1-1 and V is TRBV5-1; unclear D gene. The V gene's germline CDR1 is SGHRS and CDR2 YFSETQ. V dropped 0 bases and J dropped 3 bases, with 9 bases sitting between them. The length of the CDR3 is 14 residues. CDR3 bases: TGCGCCAGCAGCTTGGGATTTGGAGACACTGAAGCTTTCTTT. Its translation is CASSLGFGDTEAFF.

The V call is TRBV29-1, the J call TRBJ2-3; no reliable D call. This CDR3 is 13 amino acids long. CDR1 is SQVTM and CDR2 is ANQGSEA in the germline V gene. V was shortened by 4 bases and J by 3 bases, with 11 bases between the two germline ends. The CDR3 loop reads CSVVFQGTDTQYF. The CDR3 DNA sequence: TGCAGCGTTGTTTTCCAAGGGACAGATACGCAGTATTTT.

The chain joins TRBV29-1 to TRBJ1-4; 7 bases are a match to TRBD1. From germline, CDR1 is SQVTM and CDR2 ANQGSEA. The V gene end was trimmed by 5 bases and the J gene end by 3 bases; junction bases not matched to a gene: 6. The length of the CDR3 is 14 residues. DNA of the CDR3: TGCAGCGTTTTTCGGCAGGGGGCTAATGAAAAACTGTTTTTT. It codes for CSVFRQGANEKLFF.

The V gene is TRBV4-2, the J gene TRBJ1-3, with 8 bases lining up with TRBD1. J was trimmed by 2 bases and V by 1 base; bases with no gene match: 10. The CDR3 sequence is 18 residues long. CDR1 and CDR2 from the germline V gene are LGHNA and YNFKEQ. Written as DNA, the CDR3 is TGTGCCAGCAGCCAAGCCCGGGACAGGAGATTTACTGGAAACACCATATATTTT. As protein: CASSQARDRRFTGNTIYF.

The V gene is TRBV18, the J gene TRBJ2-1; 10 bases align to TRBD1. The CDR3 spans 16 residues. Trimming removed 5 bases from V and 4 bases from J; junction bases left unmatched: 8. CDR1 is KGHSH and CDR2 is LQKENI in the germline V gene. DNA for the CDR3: TGTGCCAGCTCAGTCCGACAGGGGGCGGATTACAATGAGCAGTTCTTC. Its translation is CASSVRQGADYNEQFF.

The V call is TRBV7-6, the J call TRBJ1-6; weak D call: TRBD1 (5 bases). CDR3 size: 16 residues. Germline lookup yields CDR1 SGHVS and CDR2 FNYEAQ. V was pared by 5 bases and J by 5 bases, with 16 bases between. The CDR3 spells CASSPYSGRDNSPLHF. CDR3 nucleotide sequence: TGTGCCAGCAGCCCCTACTCCGGCAGGGATAATTCACCCCTCCACTTT.

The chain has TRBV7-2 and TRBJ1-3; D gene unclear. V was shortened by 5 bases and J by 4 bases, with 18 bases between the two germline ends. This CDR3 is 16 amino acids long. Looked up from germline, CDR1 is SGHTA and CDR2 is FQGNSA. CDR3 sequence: CASSPGSFGTGNTIYF. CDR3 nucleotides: TGTGCCAGCAGCCCCGGGTCTTTTGGTACGGGAAACACCATATATTTT.

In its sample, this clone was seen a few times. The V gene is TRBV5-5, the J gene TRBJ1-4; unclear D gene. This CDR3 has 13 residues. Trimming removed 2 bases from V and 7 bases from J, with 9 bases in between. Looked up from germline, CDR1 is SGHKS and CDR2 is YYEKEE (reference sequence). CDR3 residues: CASSFFMGEKLFF. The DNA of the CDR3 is TGTGCCAGCAGCTTTTTTATGGGTGAAAAACTGTTTTTT.

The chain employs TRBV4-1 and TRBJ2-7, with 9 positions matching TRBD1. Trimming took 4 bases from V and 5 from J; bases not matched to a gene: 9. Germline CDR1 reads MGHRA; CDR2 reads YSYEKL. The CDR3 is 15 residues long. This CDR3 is CASSLGTGGSNEQYF. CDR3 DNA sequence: TGCGCCAGCAGCCTCGGCACAGGGGGCTCGAACGAGCAGTACTTC.

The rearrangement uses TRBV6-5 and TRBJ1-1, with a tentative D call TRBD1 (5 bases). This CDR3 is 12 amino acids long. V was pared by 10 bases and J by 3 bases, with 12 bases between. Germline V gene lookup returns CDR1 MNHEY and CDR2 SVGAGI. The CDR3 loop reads CATLLGDTEAFF. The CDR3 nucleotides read TGTGCCACCCTCCTGGGGGACACTGAAGCTTTCTTT.

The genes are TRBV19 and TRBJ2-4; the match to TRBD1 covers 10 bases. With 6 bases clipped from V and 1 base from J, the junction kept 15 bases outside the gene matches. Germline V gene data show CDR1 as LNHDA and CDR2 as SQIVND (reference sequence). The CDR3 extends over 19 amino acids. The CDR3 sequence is CASRPAGTGVWAAKNIQYF. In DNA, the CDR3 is TGTGCCAGTAGGCCCGCCGGGACAGGGGTGTGGGCGGCCAAAAACATTCAGTACTTC.

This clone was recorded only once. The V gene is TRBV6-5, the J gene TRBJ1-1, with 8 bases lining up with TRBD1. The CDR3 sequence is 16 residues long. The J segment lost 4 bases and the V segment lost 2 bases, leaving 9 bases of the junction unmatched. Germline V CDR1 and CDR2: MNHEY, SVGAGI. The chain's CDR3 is CASSYGTGGAGTEAFF. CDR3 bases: TGTGCCAGCAGTTACGGGACAGGTGGGGCAGGCACTGAAGCTTTCTTT.

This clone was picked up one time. CDR3 bases: TGTGCCAGCATGGGGGACAGCGCAGCCTACGAGCAGTACTTC. Protein product: CASMGDSAAYEQYF. The chain links TRBV2 to TRBJ2-7; 7 bases match TRBD1. The CDR3 consists of 14 residues. The ends lost 7 bases at V and 2 bases at J; junction bases unmatched: 8. Per the germline V gene, CDR1 is SNHLY and CDR2 is FYNNEI.

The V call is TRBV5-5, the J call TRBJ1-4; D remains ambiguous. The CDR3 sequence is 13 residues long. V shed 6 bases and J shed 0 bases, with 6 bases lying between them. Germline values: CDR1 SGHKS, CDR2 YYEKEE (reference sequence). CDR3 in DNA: TGTGCCAGCACTCAGGCAACTAATGAAAAACTGTTTTTT. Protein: CASTQATNEKLFF.